These 27 T cell receptor beta chains originate from one sample sequenced in a study of blood T cell repertoires in COVID-19. Clones were read by immunoSEQ multiplex PCR, and TCRdb kept only the in-frame ones, dropping some. The sample includes approximately 150,000 clones, around 79% seen only once; the top ten take roughly 8%. What was sequenced was peripheral blood. The receptors derive from a woman in her sixties with COVID-19, enrolled during active disease.

This chain uses TRBV4-1 with TRBJ1-1; unclear D gene. The CDR3 covers 15 residues. Germline CDR1 reads MGHRA; CDR2 reads YSYEKL. The V gene lost 1 base and the J gene lost 3 bases, with 12 bases spanning the gap. The CDR3 bases are TGCGCCAGCAGCCAAGGCTCCCCTGAGGACACTGAAGCTTTCTTT. Its protein product is CASSQGSPEDTEAFF.

The genes are TRBV28 and TRBJ1-2, with 7 bases that match TRBD1. Germline-derived CDR1 and CDR2 are MDHEN and SYDVKM. The CDR3 consists of 15 residues. With V trimmed by 7 bases and J by 6 bases, 14 bases remained unmatched. As DNA, the CDR3 is TGTGCCAGCACCCGACGAGGGGGCAGGAGGAATGGCTACACCTTC. Protein product: CASTRRGGRRNGYTF.

J is TRBJ2-7 and V is TRBV5-4, with 10 positions matching TRBD1. This CDR3 has 15 residues. Germline CDR1 is SGHNT and CDR2 is YYREEE (reference sequence). V trimming: 4 bases; J trimming: 6 bases; junction bases outside the gene matches: 10. The CDR3 sequence is CASSLRQGARGEQYF. The CDR3 nucleotides are TGTGCCAGCAGCCTTCGACAGGGGGCGAGGGGCGAGCAGTACTTC. The whole variable domain, remainder taken from reference TRBV5-4 and TRBJ2-7, is ETGVTQSPTHLIKTRGQQVTLRCSSQSGHNTVSWYQQALGQGPQFIFQYYREEENGRGNFPPRFSGLQFPNYSSELNVNALELDDSALYLCASSLRQGARGEQYFGPGTRLTVT.

This clone was seen only a few times. This chain connects TRBV24-1 to TRBJ1-5; perhaps TRBD1 as D (5 bases). V was clipped by 11 bases and J by 6 bases, with 16 bases between them. Germline V gene lookup returns CDR1 KGHDR and CDR2 SFDVKD. The CDR3 is made up of 13 amino acids. The CDR3: CARGTHSGQPQHF. In DNA form, the CDR3 reads TGTGCCAGGGGCACCCATTCCGGTCAGCCCCAGCATTTT.

The chain combines TRBV7-9 with TRBJ2-3, with D possibly being TRBD1 (6 bases). The V gene lost 1 base and the J gene lost 2 bases, with 13 bases spanning the gap. CDR3 length: 16 residues. Germline V lookup: CDR1 SEHNR, CDR2 FQNEAQ (reference sequence). The CDR3 sequence: CASSLGGQGFTDTQYF. CDR3 DNA: TGTGCCAGCAGCTTAGGGGGTCAGGGGTTCACAGATACGCAGTATTTT.

The rearrangement joins TRBV27 to TRBJ2-1; 7 bases match TRBD2. Germline-derived CDR1 and CDR2 are MNHEY and SMNVEV (reference sequence). The CDR3 consists of 15 residues. After removal of 7 bases from V and 6 bases from J, the junction contained 12 bases not matched to a gene. In DNA, the CDR3 is TGTGCCAGCACCTTAGGGCTAGCGGAAACCAATGAGCAGTTCTTC. Protein sequence: CASTLGLAETNEQFF.

V gene TRBV15 combines with J gene TRBJ1-4, with TRBD1 matching 7 bases. The trim removed 1 base at V and 10 bases at J, leaving 6 bases unmatched. The CDR3 covers 14 residues. CDR1 is LNHNV, CDR2 YYDKDF, per germline (reference sequence). The CDR3 coding sequence is TGTGCCACCAGCAGAGGAAACAGGGGCGGAAAACTGTTTTTT. The encoded protein is CATSRGNRGGKLFF.

V and J are TRBV11-2 and TRBJ2-3, with TRBD2 identical over 8 bases. This CDR3 comprises 15 residues. CDR1 and CDR2 (germline): SGHAT, FQNNGV. V lost 1 base to trimming and J lost 4 bases; unmatched junction nucleotides: 4. The CDR3 protein is CASSLAGGPADTQYF. The CDR3, as DNA: TGTGCCAGCAGCTTAGCGGGGGGGCCGGCAGATACGCAGTATTTT.

CDR3 region: CASSIGGQLQETQYF. The CDR3 DNA follows: TGTGCCAGTAGTATAGGGGGACAGCTGCAAGAGACCCAGTACTTC. The chain links TRBV19 to TRBJ2-5; 7 nucleotides match TRBD1. Germline lookup yields CDR1 LNHDA and CDR2 SQIVND (reference sequence). This CDR3 is built from 15 residues. The junction had 4 bases not matched to a gene; V was cut back by 1 base and J by 2 bases.

This clone came up a few times. This chain connects TRBV11-2 to TRBJ2-1, with D tentatively TRBD2 (6 bases). The CDR3 runs to 14 residues. Between the trimmed V and J ends, which lost 2 bases and 7 bases, there was a span of 12 bases. CDR1 and CDR2 (germline): SGHAT, FQNNGV. The CDR3 is CASSLKLAGNEQFF. CDR3 nucleotide sequence: TGTGCCAGCAGCTTAAAACTAGCTGGGAATGAGCAGTTCTTC. Combining the CDR3 with reference TRBV11-2 and TRBJ2-1 gives the whole variable domain EAGVAQSPRYKIIEKRQSVAFWCNPISGHATLYWYQQILGQGPKLLIQFQNNGVVDDSQLPKDRFSAERLKGVDSTLKIQPAKLEDSAVYLCASSLKLAGNEQFFGPGTRLTVL.

This clone was observed at least ten times. This chain joins TRBV28 and TRBJ2-7; D possibly corresponds to TRBD2 (5 bases). In germline, CDR1 is MDHEN, CDR2 SYDVKM. V lost 10 bases, J lost 6 bases, and 10 bases lay in between. The CDR3 consists of 10 residues. Here the CDR3 reads CATGRGEQYF. CDR3 sequence (DNA): TGTGCCACAGGCCGGGGCGAGCAGTACTTC.

The chain has TRBV14 and TRBJ2-3; D not certain. V was cut by 0 bases and J by 4 bases, with 5 bases left in between. This CDR3 is 13 amino acids long. The germline gives CDR1 SGHDN, CDR2 FVKESK. The CDR3 sequence is CASSQDIADTQYF. The DNA of the CDR3 is TGTGCCAGCAGCCAAGATATCGCAGATACGCAGTATTTT.

The chain recombines TRBV28 with TRBJ1-5; TRBD1 is a possible D gene (5 bases). The CDR3 is 13 residues long. Germline V lookup: CDR1 MDHEN, CDR2 SYDVKM. The V end was cut by 8 bases, the J end by 0 bases, with 8 bases between. The CDR3 DNA is TGTGCCAGCGCAGGGTATAGCAATCAGCCCCAGCATTTT. Translated: CASAGYSNQPQHF. Looking up the rest from reference TRBV28 and TRBJ1-5 gives the full variable domain: DVKVTQSSRYLVKRTGEKVFLECVQDMDHENMFWYRQDPGLGLRLIYFSYDVKMKEKGDIPEGYSVSREKKERFSLILESASTNQTSMYLCASAGYSNQPQHFGDGTRLSIL.

The chain recombines TRBV11-3 with TRBJ2-3; 12 nucleotides match TRBD2. Germline CDR1 SGHNT, CDR2 YENEEA. The CDR3 extends over 16 amino acids. The ends lost 9 bases at V and 1 base at J; junction bases unmatched: 8. The CDR3 DNA reads as TGTGCCAGTGGTCTAGCGGGAGGGGCGGGCACAGATACGCAGTATTTT. As protein: CASGLAGGAGTDTQYF.

The V call is TRBV2, the J call TRBJ1-5, with 11 bases that match TRBD1. The CDR3 length is 15 residues. V was pared by 7 bases and J by 2 bases, with 4 bases of the junction left unmatched. Per germline, CDR1 SNHLY and CDR2 FYNNEI. The CDR3 region is CASTGQGAGNQPQHF. The DNA of the CDR3 is TGTGCCAGCACAGGACAGGGGGCCGGCAATCAGCCCCAGCATTTT.

The chain combines TRBV18 with TRBJ1-1, with D possibly matching TRBD1 (6 bases). Germline V gene data show CDR1 as KGHSH and CDR2 as LQKENI. The V end was cut by 3 bases, the J end by 1 base, with 9 bases between. CDR3 length: 14 amino acids. Written as DNA, the CDR3 is TGTGCCAGCTCACCCACAGGGAGGAACACTGAAGCTTTCTTT. Amino acid sequence: CASSPTGRNTEAFF.

This sequence joins TRBV19 and TRBJ1-2, with a possible D match to TRBD1 (6 bases). V was cut by 6 bases and J by 7 bases, with 18 bases left in between. The germline CDR1 and CDR2 sequences are LNHDA and SQIVND (reference sequence). There are 14 residues in the CDR3. CDR3 sequence reads: CASSIKGVPTGYTF. CDR3 bases: TGTGCCAGTAGCATTAAGGGGGTACCGACTGGCTACACCTTC.

The chain couples TRBV29-1 to TRBJ2-3; TRBD2 matches at 8 bases. The V gene's germline CDR1 is SQVTM and CDR2 ANQGSEA. The CDR3 sequence is 14 residues long. The V gene end was trimmed by 4 bases and the J gene end by 4 bases; junction bases not matched to a gene: 7. CDR3 coding DNA: TGCAGCGTTGGAGCGGGAGATTCAGCAGATACGCAGTATTTT. Amino acid sequence: CSVGAGDSADTQYF.

This chain links TRBV6-5 with TRBJ2-1; D uncertain. Germline lookup yields CDR1 MNHEY and CDR2 SVGAGI. CDR3 length: 13 amino acids. V was cut by 9 bases and J by 4 bases, with 13 bases left in between. In DNA, the CDR3 is TGTGCCAGTAGATACGGAGATTACAATGAGCAGTTCTTC. Translating it yields CASRYGDYNEQFF.

The rearrangement uses TRBV19 and TRBJ1-5; D unresolved. Germline CDR1 LNHDA, CDR2 SQIVND (reference sequence). Trimming took off 7 bases at V and 0 bases at J, with 22 bases between the two ends. This CDR3 region has 18 residues. DNA for the CDR3: TGTGCCAGTACGGAACAGCACAATAGAGGGTATAGCAATCAGCCCCAGCATTTT. This encodes CASTEQHNRGYSNQPQHF.

This chain connects TRBV18 to TRBJ1-4, with D maybe TRBD1 (5 bases). The V gene lost 4 bases and the J gene lost 0 bases, with 12 bases spanning the gap. CDR1 is KGHSH, CDR2 LQKENI, per germline. CDR3 size: 16 residues. As DNA, the CDR3 is TGTGCCAGCTCACGCGGCAGGGCTGCAACTAATGAAAAACTGTTTTTT. It is translated as CASSRGRAATNEKLFF.

The genes are TRBV5-4 and TRBJ2-1; the match to TRBD2 covers 15 bases. Per germline, CDR1 SGHNT and CDR2 YYREEE (reference sequence). J was trimmed by 11 bases and V by 5 bases; bases with no gene match: 17. CDR3 size: 18 residues. As DNA, the CDR3 is TGTGCCAGCAGTCTTGACAGACCGGGACTAGCGGGGGGTAAGCAGCAGTTCTTC. Amino acids: CASSLDRPGLAGGKQQFF.

This clone was recorded a few times. V and J are TRBV7-9 and TRBJ2-7, with D perhaps TRBD2 (5 bases). The CDR3 runs to 14 residues. Germline lookup yields CDR1 SEHNR and CDR2 FQNEAQ (reference sequence). V lost 1 base to trimming and J lost 3 bases, with 10 bases between them. CDR3 protein: CASSLGTAVYEQYF. CDR3 nucleotide sequence: TGTGCCAGCAGCTTAGGCACAGCGGTCTACGAGCAGTACTTC.

This chain links TRBV7-9 with TRBJ1-4; 11 positions match TRBD1. This CDR3 region has 15 residues. The V gene end was trimmed by 1 base and the J gene end by 7 bases; junction bases not matched to a gene: 2. Germline loops: CDR1 SEHNR, CDR2 FQNEAQ (reference sequence). Here the CDR3 DNA reads TGTGCCAGCAGCTTAGGGGACAGGGGGGTTGAAAAACTGTTTTTT. Translation gives CASSLGDRGVEKLFF.

The chain has TRBV2 and TRBJ1-4; the match to TRBD1 covers 11 bases. The V gene's germline CDR1 is SNHLY and CDR2 FYNNEI. There are 15 residues in the CDR3. Trimming at V came to 6 bases and at J to 4 bases, leaving 4 bases not matched to a gene. CDR3: CASRDRGHSNEKLFF. CDR3 in DNA: TGTGCCAGCAGGGACAGGGGGCATAGTAATGAAAAACTGTTTTTT. The complete variable domain, with remaining parts taken from reference TRBV2 and TRBJ1-4, reads EPEVTQTPSHQVTQMGQEVILRCVPISNHLYFYWYRQILGQKVEFLVSFYNNEISEKSEIFDDQFSVERPDGSNFTLKIRSTKLEDSAMYFCASRDRGHSNEKLFFGSGTQLSVL.

The table lists this clone with a count of one. CDR3 in DNA: TGTGCCAGCAGTCCCACGACGGGACTAGCGGGAGCCGTCAGCACCGGGGAGCTGTTTTTT. It codes for CASSPTTGLAGAVSTGELFF. The chain joins TRBV6-2 or TRBV6-3 to TRBJ2-2; 14 nucleotides agree with TRBD2. The germline gives CDR1 MNHEY, CDR2 SVGEGT. The CDR3 length is 20 residues. J lost 4 bases, V lost 5 bases, and 15 bases had no gene match.

The chain carries TRBV11-3 and TRBJ2-1, with TRBD2 matching 7 bases. V gave up 5 bases and J gave up 5 bases; unmatched junction bases: 9. Germline V gene sequence: CDR1 SGHNT, CDR2 YENEEA. This CDR3 region has 15 residues. In DNA, the CDR3 is TGTGCCAGCAGCCCGGGAGGCGGACTCCACAATGAGCAGTTCTTC. Translation gives CASSPGGGLHNEQFF.